Shown below are 26 T cell receptor beta chains from a single sample sequenced in a study of long-term antiretroviral therapy in people with HIV. Version v3.0 of the immunoSEQ assay was performed at survey level. Libraries were prepared by immunoSEQ multiplex PCR; TCRdb keeps only in-frame clonotypes and omits some of them. The table lists over 20,000 clones, around 86% of them singletons, with 20% to 25% in the top ten. This material consisted of unsorted PBMCs, taken 0.4 years after starting antiretroviral therapy. The receptor set was obtained from a man aged 45-60 years with HIV.

This chain links TRBV6-1 with TRBJ1-5, with D possibly matching TRBD1 (5 bases). CDR3 length: 13 residues. CDR1 is MNHNS and CDR2 is SASEGT in the germline V gene. Trimming left V 4 bases short and J 7 bases short, with 11 bases between. DNA of the CDR3: TGTGCCAGCAGTGTGGGGCCATGGCAGCCCCAGCATTTT. Translated, it gives CASSVGPWQPQHF.

The chain carries TRBV5-4 and TRBJ1-1, with TRBD1 as a possible D gene (6 bases). Trimming cost V 0 bases and J 2 bases, with 14 bases left between them. This CDR3 region has 16 residues. Germline CDR1 reads SGHNT; CDR2 reads YYREEE (reference sequence). The CDR3 DNA is TGTGCCAGCAGCTTGGAGGGGCTTGGGACAAACACTGAAGCTTTCTTT. Translating it yields CASSLEGLGTNTEAFF.

The V call is TRBV13, the J call TRBJ2-6; 13 bases line up with TRBD2. Looked up from germline, CDR1 is PRHDT and CDR2 is FYEKMQ (reference sequence). This CDR3 is built from 17 residues. V lost 6 bases, J lost 0 bases, and 2 bases stayed unmatched. CDR3 bases: TGTGCCAGCAGGACTAGCGGGGGGTCCTCTGGGGCCAACGTCCTGACTTTC. As protein: CASRTSGGSSGANVLTF. Full variable domain (outside the CDR3, taken from reference TRBV13 and TRBJ2-6): AAGVIQSPRHLIKEKRETATLKCYPIPRHDTVYWYQQGPGQDPQFLISFYEKMQSDKGSIPDRFSAQQFSDYHSELNMSSLELGDSALYFCASRTSGGSSGANVLTFGAGSRLTVL.

Notes on this clone: The junction differs from germline at one of its ends, possibly a read error. This chain joins TRBV7-7 and TRBJ2-1; the D is unclear. CDR3 size: 12 residues. Per germline, CDR1 SSHAT and CDR2 FNYEAQ (reference sequence). DNA for the CDR3: TGTGCTAGCAGCTTAGCTGGCGGTGAGCAGTTCTTC. Translated, it gives CASSLAGGEQFF.

The genes are TRBV4-3 and TRBJ2-5; 13 nucleotides agree with TRBD2. The J segment lost 7 bases and the V segment lost 1 base, leaving 6 bases of the junction unmatched. The CDR3 consists of 16 residues. From germline, CDR1 is LGHNA and CDR2 YSLEER. CDR3 loop: CASSQGTSGGQGTQYF. CDR3 sequence (DNA): TGCGCCAGCAGCCAAGGGACTAGCGGGGGCCAGGGGACCCAGTACTTC.

V and J are TRBV6-5 and TRBJ1-2; the D gene is possibly TRBD1 (5 bases). V shed 1 base and J shed 2 bases, with 11 bases lying between them. CDR3 size: 15 residues. Germline V CDR1 and CDR2: MNHEY, SVGAGI. CDR3 in amino acids: CASSYWQGGNYGYTF. In DNA form, the CDR3 reads TGTGCCAGCAGTTACTGGCAGGGTGGAAACTATGGCTACACCTTC.

The V call is TRBV21-1, the J call TRBJ2-5; the D segment call TRBD1 is taken from the table without a DNA check. TRBV21-1 is an annotated pseudogene. The CDR3 is 14 residues long. CDR3 sequence reads: CASSKVGQQETQYF. The CDR3 nucleotides are TGTGCCAGCAGCAAAGTGGGACAGCAAGAGACCCAGTACTTC.

The rearrangement uses TRBV10-2 and TRBJ2-7; D perhaps matches TRBD1 (5 bases). Trimming shortened V by 5 bases and J by 3 bases, and 11 bases separated the two germline ends. Germline CDR1 WSHSY, CDR2 SAAADI. This CDR3 contains 13 residues. CDR3 sequence reads: CASSHQGYYEQYF. CDR3 sequence (DNA): TGCGCCAGCAGTCACCAGGGTTACTACGAGCAGTACTTC.

This chain's CDR3 is CASSLNYEQYF. As DNA, the CDR3 is TGTGCCAGCAGCCTAAATTACGAGCAGTACTTC. The chain is built from TRBV11-2 and TRBJ2-7, with D uncertain. The CDR3 is 11 amino acids. CDR1 is SGHAT and CDR2 is FQNNGV in the germline V gene. V was cut by 5 bases and J by 4 bases, with 6 bases left in between.

The V and J genes are TRBV28 and TRBJ1-1; D is uncertain. Trimming removed 3 bases from V and 8 bases from J, with 7 bases in between. Germline V gene sequence: CDR1 MDHEN, CDR2 SYDVKM. This CDR3 comprises 11 residues. The DNA for the CDR3 is TGTGCCAGCAGTTTGGGCAGAGAAGCTTTCTTT. Encoded protein: CASSLGREAFF.

This chain joins TRBV7-6 and TRBJ2-1; D call uncertain. The CDR3 has 13 residues. Germline-derived CDR1 and CDR2 are SGHVS and FNYEAQ. V lost 4 bases to trimming and J lost 2 bases, with 6 bases between them. The CDR3 is CASSWQAYNEQFF. The CDR3 DNA is TGTGCCAGCAGCTGGCAGGCCTACAATGAGCAGTTCTTC.

The V and J genes are TRBV5-1 and TRBJ1-2; D uncertain. V gave up 0 bases and J gave up 8 bases, with 14 bases separating them. The germline V gene encodes CDR1 SGHRS and CDR2 YFSETQ. CDR3 length equals 14 residues. The DNA of the CDR3 is TGCGCCAGCAGCTTGGACCGGATAACGTGGGGCTACACCTTC. Translated, it gives CASSLDRITWGYTF.

The rearrangement links TRBV27 to TRBJ1-2, with D tentatively TRBD1 (6 bases). Germline V CDR1 and CDR2: MNHEY, SMNVEV (reference sequence). The CDR3 is 15 residues long. V lost 7 bases, J lost 0 bases, and 15 bases lay in between. CDR3 bases: TGTGCCAGCACCTCCGGACAGTTCCCTAACTATGGCTACACCTTC. Translation gives CASTSGQFPNYGYTF.

The chain combines TRBV7-8 with TRBJ1-1; D unclear. The CDR3 has 14 residues. V gave up 6 bases and J gave up 5 bases, with 16 bases separating them. Per germline, CDR1 SGHVS and CDR2 FQNEAQ. This chain's CDR3 is CASSSTRRETEAFF. CDR3 in DNA: TGTGCCAGCAGTTCCACGCGGAGGGAAACTGAAGCTTTCTTT.

This clone is medium-sized (0.01 to 0.1%). The V gene is TRBV11-2, the J gene TRBJ2-7; D is ambiguous. The CDR3 totals 15 residues. V was pared by 2 bases and J by 0 bases, with 11 bases between. Germline V lookup: CDR1 SGHAT, CDR2 FQNNGV. Here the CDR3 DNA reads TGTGCCAGCAGCTTACAGGAGACAAGCTCCTACGAGCAGTACTTC. Protein product: CASSLQETSSYEQYF.

This clone was observed a few times. V is TRBV6-5 and J is TRBJ2-1, with TRBD2 matching over 7 bases. CDR1 and CDR2 (germline): MNHEY, SVGAGI. The V gene end was trimmed by 8 bases and the J gene end by 2 bases; junction bases not matched to a gene: 6. CDR3 length: 14 amino acids. CDR3 sequence (DNA): TGTGCCAGCGGGACGGGGGGTACCTACAATGAGCAGTTCTTC. It is translated as CASGTGGTYNEQFF.

This chain links TRBV4-3 with TRBJ2-5; TRBD2 agrees at 7 bases. Trimming cost V 0 bases and J 5 bases; bases outside gene matches: 9. Germline CDR1 LGHNA, CDR2 YSLEER. This CDR3 has 16 amino acids. This chain's CDR3 is CASSQEGAGVLETQYF. CDR3 in DNA: TGCGCCAGCAGCCAAGAAGGGGCGGGGGTTTTGGAGACCCAGTACTTC.

The table lists this clone with a few counts. The chain employs TRBV7-9 and TRBJ1-1; 7 positions agree with TRBD1. Germline V gene data show CDR1 as SEHNR and CDR2 as FQNEAQ (reference sequence). The V segment lost 4 bases and the J segment 5 bases; nucleotides outside the gene matches: 10. This CDR3 has 15 residues. The CDR3: CASSSSWTGGTEAFF. The CDR3 DNA reads TGTGCCAGCAGCTCGTCCTGGACAGGTGGGACTGAAGCTTTCTTT. Combining the CDR3 with reference TRBV7-9 and TRBJ1-1 gives the whole variable domain DTGVSQNPRHKITKRGQNVTFRCDPISEHNRLYWYRQTLGQGPEFLTYFQNEAQLEKSRLLSDRFSAERPKGSFSTLEIQRTEQGDSAMYLCASSSSWTGGTEAFFGQGTRLTVV.

The CDR3 DNA follows: TGTGCCAGCAGTGACACATCAAGGGGCACTGAAGCTTTCTTT. Amino acids: CASSDTSRGTEAFF. The chain employs TRBV6-4 and TRBJ1-1, with D maybe TRBD1 (5 bases). With 2 bases removed from V and 4 bases from J, the gap between germline ends came to 11 bases. The CDR3 has 14 residues. Germline V gives CDR1 MRHNA, CDR2 SNTAGT.

The chain recombines TRBV7-2 with TRBJ2-2, with 9 bases matching TRBD1. Per germline, CDR1 SGHTA and CDR2 FQGNSA. The junction had 6 bases not matched to a gene; V was cut back by 0 bases and J by 7 bases. This CDR3 has 16 residues. The CDR3 DNA reads TGTGCCAGCAGCTTAGCCGGACAGGGGAAGAGCGGGGAGCTGTTTTTT. As protein: CASSLAGQGKSGELFF.

The rearrangement joins TRBV4-1 to TRBJ2-2; TRBD2 matches 8 bases. Losses at the gene ends were 4 bases for V and 0 bases for J; bases not matched to a gene: 4. This CDR3 is built from 16 residues. CDR1 is MGHRA, CDR2 YSYEKL, per germline. DNA of the CDR3: TGCGCCAGCAGCCCCTCCGGGGGGGCGAACACCGGGGAGCTGTTTTTT. Amino acids: CASSPSGGANTGELFF.

This clone was recorded a few times. The chain carries TRBV28 and TRBJ2-6; no clear D gene. V dropped 5 bases and J dropped 1 base, with 9 bases sitting between them. This CDR3 region has 15 residues. Germline V CDR1 and CDR2: MDHEN, SYDVKM. The CDR3 bases are TGTGCCAGCAGTCTCCGAGGTTCTGGGGCCAACGTCCTGACTTTC. This translates into CASSLRGSGANVLTF.

The chain uses TRBV7-2 and TRBJ1-5; D may be TRBD1 (6 bases). Germline V gene sequence: CDR1 SGHTA, CDR2 FQGNSA. The V gene lost 1 base and the J gene lost 3 bases, with 16 bases spanning the gap. This CDR3 spans 17 amino acids. CDR3 DNA: TGTGCCAGCAGCTTAGATGGGGGGCTGGGCTCCAATCAGCCCCAGCATTTT. Residues: CASSLDGGLGSNQPQHF.

This clone is labeled medium-sized (0.01 to 0.1%). V usage is TRBV6-6 and J usage is TRBJ1-1; 7 bases align to TRBD1. Trimming cost V 7 bases and J 4 bases; bases outside gene matches: 6. The germline CDR1 and CDR2 sequences are MNHNY and SVGAGI (reference sequence). This CDR3 spans 13 amino acids. The CDR3: CASNKQGSTEAFF. CDR3 coding DNA: TGTGCCAGCAATAAACAGGGGAGCACTGAAGCTTTCTTT.

The chain recombines TRBV6-1 with TRBJ2-1; 16 bases match TRBD2. CDR3 length: 15 residues. J was trimmed by 2 bases and V by 11 bases; bases with no gene match: 3. Germline V gene lookup returns CDR1 MNHNS and CDR2 SASEGT. The CDR3 nucleotides read TGTGCCGGGGGACTAGCGGGGGGGACCTACAATGAGCAGTTCTTC. Its translation is CAGGLAGGTYNEQFF.

The chain employs TRBV4-2 and TRBJ2-1; 15 positions match TRBD2. CDR1 is LGHNA and CDR2 is YNFKEQ in the germline V gene. This CDR3 region has 18 residues. The V gene end was trimmed by 0 bases and the J gene end by 6 bases; junction bases not matched to a gene: 6. The CDR3 sequence: CASSQDPQGLAGGNEQFF. The CDR3 DNA reads TGTGCCAGCAGCCAAGATCCCCAGGGACTAGCGGGGGGCAATGAGCAGTTCTTC.